This passage covers 15 T cell receptor beta chains from one sample sequenced in a study of CD8+ T cells in alopecia areata. The authors extracted RNA and reverse transcribed it into cDNA as the sequencing template. Using immunoSEQ multiplex PCR, the repertoire was profiled, and TCRdb retains in-frame clones only, with some absent. This table holds around 120,000 clones, over 55% found once. The sample's treatment: oral pan-JAK inhibitor, 5-10 mg twice daily. The material was CD4+ T cells sorted from blood, obtained at week 4, from a patient treated with tofacitinib. All receptors come from a human donor with alopecia areata.

This clone was seen more than once but under ten times. V is TRBV29-1 and J is TRBJ2-2; the D is unclear. The V gene lost 1 base and the J gene lost 7 bases, with 19 bases spanning the gap. The CDR3 has 16 amino acids. Germline V gives CDR1 SQVTM, CDR2 ANQGSEA. This chain's CDR3 is CSVEGRPGSASGELFF. As DNA, the CDR3 is TGCAGCGTTGAAGGACGGCCGGGCAGTGCCAGCGGGGAGCTGTTTTTT.

The chain couples TRBV6-6 to TRBJ1-2; 11 positions agree with TRBD1. This CDR3 has 15 residues. Per the germline V gene, CDR1 is MNHNY and CDR2 is SVGAGI (reference sequence). Germline trimming cut 5 bases from V and 6 bases from J; bases unmatched to any gene: 8. The CDR3 here is CASSVRDRGRDGYTF. As DNA, the CDR3 is TGTGCCAGCAGTGTCCGGGACAGGGGGAGAGATGGCTACACCTTC.

This clone was counted ten times or more. This chain joins TRBV4-3 and TRBJ1-1; maybe TRBD1 (6 bases). Germline CDR1 reads LGHNA; CDR2 reads YSLEER. Trimming shortened V by 1 base and J by 3 bases, and 9 bases separated the two germline ends. The length of the CDR3 is 14 residues. The CDR3 loop is CASSQGQVDTEAFF. The CDR3 nucleotides are TGCGCCAGCAGCCAAGGACAGGTGGACACTGAAGCTTTCTTT.

The gene calls are TRBV28 and TRBJ2-7; 8 nucleotides agree with TRBD2. The CDR3 covers 15 residues. Germline assignment: CDR1 MDHEN and CDR2 SYDVKM. Germline trimming cut 5 bases from V and 7 bases from J; bases unmatched to any gene: 13. CDR3: CASSLQAAGGREQYF. For the CDR3, the DNA is TGTGCCAGCAGTCTCCAGGCGGCGGGAGGACGGGAGCAGTACTTC. The variable domain in full, with the rest retrieved from reference TRBV28 and TRBJ2-7, is DVKVTQSSRYLVKRTGEKVFLECVQDMDHENMFWYRQDPGLGLRLIYFSYDVKMKEKGDIPEGYSVSREKKERFSLILESASTNQTSMYLCASSLQAAGGREQYFGPGTRLTVT.

The rearrangement uses TRBV19 and TRBJ1-2, with 9 bases that match TRBD1. The germline V gene encodes CDR1 LNHDA and CDR2 SQIVND (reference sequence). This CDR3 is built from 15 residues. J lost 2 bases, V lost 5 bases, and 6 bases had no gene match. CDR3 sequence reads: CASSLTGTGNYGYTF. The CDR3 region has the DNA TGTGCCAGTAGTCTAACCGGGACAGGGAACTATGGCTACACCTTC.

The V gene is TRBV2, the J gene TRBJ1-2; no firm D call. In germline, CDR1 is SNHLY, CDR2 FYNNEI. V lost 3 bases and J lost 0, with 5 bases in between. CDR3 length: 13 residues. CDR3 loop: CASSDDTNYGYTF. Here the CDR3 DNA reads TGTGCCAGCAGTGATGATACTAACTATGGCTACACCTTC.

This sequence joins TRBV19 and TRBJ2-3; TRBD2 aligns across 7 bases. J lost 6 bases, V lost 3 bases, and 6 bases had no gene match. CDR3 length: 14 residues. The germline CDR1 and CDR2 sequences are LNHDA and SQIVND (reference sequence). CDR3 coding DNA: TGTGCCAGTAGTATTGGCGGGAGTGGCGATACGCAGTATTTT. It translates to CASSIGGSGDTQYF.

The rearrangement links TRBV5-1 to TRBJ2-7, with TRBD1 matching over 7 bases. V lost 1 base, J lost 5 bases, and 3 bases stayed unmatched. CDR1 is SGHRS and CDR2 is YFSETQ in the germline V gene. The CDR3 loop spans 13 amino acids. DNA of the CDR3: TGCGCCAGCAGCTTGAACAGGGGTCACGAGCAGTACTTC. This sequence encodes CASSLNRGHEQYF. The variable domain in full, completed from reference TRBV5-1 and TRBJ2-7, reads KAGVTQTPRYLIKTRGQQVTLSCSPISGHRSVSWYQQTPGQGLQFLFEYFSETQRNKGNFPGRFSGRQFSNSRSEMNVSTLELGDSALYLCASSLNRGHEQYFGPGTRLTVT.

The chain couples TRBV5-1 to TRBJ1-1, with D uncertain. Germline V gene data show CDR1 as SGHRS and CDR2 as YFSETQ. The CDR3 extends over 13 amino acids. Trimming cost V 4 bases and J 1 base, with 8 bases left between them. CDR3 region: CASSVVGNTEAFF. CDR3 nucleotides: TGCGCCAGCAGCGTCGTCGGGAACACTGAAGCTTTCTTT.

This clone was counted a few times. The chain has TRBV4-2 and TRBJ2-7; TRBD1 matches 9 bases. The CDR3 loop spans 15 amino acids. J gave up 3 bases and V 2 bases, and 5 bases lay outside the gene matches. Germline CDR1 is LGHNA and CDR2 is YNFKEQ. CDR3 protein: CASSQPGQGLYEQYF. Here the CDR3 DNA reads TGTGCCAGCAGCCAACCGGGACAGGGCCTCTACGAGCAGTACTTC.

The chain links TRBV5-6 to TRBJ2-1; 7 nucleotides match TRBD2. This CDR3 spans 15 amino acids. With 0 bases clipped from V and 2 bases from J, the junction kept 2 bases outside the gene matches. Per germline, CDR1 SGHDT and CDR2 YYEEEE. The CDR3 coding sequence is TGTGCCAGCAGCTTGGGGCTAGCGGCCTACAATGAGCAGTTCTTC. Encoded protein: CASSLGLAAYNEQFF. The entire variable domain, with the rest obtained from reference TRBV5-6 and TRBJ2-1, is as follows: DAGVTQSPTHLIKTRGQQVTLRCSPKSGHDTVSWYQQALGQGPQFIFQYYEEEERQRGNFPDRFSGHQFPNYSSELNVNALLLGDSALYLCASSLGLAAYNEQFFGPGTRLTVL.

The chain joins TRBV4-3 to TRBJ2-1; 7 bases agree with TRBD2. Germline CDR1 LGHNA, CDR2 YSLEER. The CDR3 extends over 15 amino acids. V lost 4 bases, J lost 7 bases, and 10 bases stayed unmatched. The CDR3 nucleotides are TGCGCCAGCAGCCGATCAGCGGGGAGGAGGAATGAGCAGTTCTTC. Translated: CASSRSAGRRNEQFF.

This chain links TRBV29-1 with TRBJ1-1; D remains unclear. Between the trimmed V and J ends, which lost 7 bases and 10 bases, there was a span of 13 bases. Per the germline V gene, CDR1 is SQVTM and CDR2 is ANQGSEA. CDR3 length: 10 residues. Here the CDR3 DNA reads TGCAGCGCTTCGGACGCGGGAGCTTTCTTT. Its translation: CSASDAGAFF.

The V call is TRBV6-1, the J call TRBJ2-5; D ambiguous. The germline V gene has CDR1 MNHNS and CDR2 SASEGT. The length of the CDR3 is 12 residues. Trimming stripped 2 bases from V and 1 base from J, with 2 bases between. The CDR3: CASSESQETQYF. CDR3 sequence (DNA): TGTGCCAGCAGTGAATCCCAAGAGACCCAGTACTTC.

The chain carries TRBV19 and TRBJ2-5; D uncertain. V was shortened by 10 bases and J by 1 base, with 7 bases between the two germline ends. The CDR3 is made up of 11 amino acids. CDR1 is LNHDA and CDR2 is SQIVND in the germline V gene (reference sequence). This CDR3 reads CATVGQETQYF. The CDR3, as DNA: TGTGCCACGGTGGGCCAAGAGACCCAGTACTTC. Full variable domain (outside the CDR3, taken from reference TRBV19 and TRBJ2-5): DGGITQSPKYLFRKEGQNVTLSCEQNLNHDAMYWYRQDPGQGLRLIYYSQIVNDFQKGDIAEGYSVSREKKESFPLTVTSAQKNPTAFYLCATVGQETQYFGPGTRLLVL.